This T cell receptor (beta chain) was captured by sequencing in a study of sequential checkpoint blockade in melanoma. The treatment here: randomized to nivolumab then ipilimumab (arm A) or the reverse (arm B). TCRdb keeps only in-frame clones here, not all; method: immunoSEQ multiplex PCR. The sample lists around 9,600 clones, around three fifths seen once, with roughly two fifths in the top ten. The receptor comes from a human donor with melanoma. Sample: CD8+ T cells sorted from blood (inferred from file names), taken from a patient given nivolumab and ipilimumab in sequence.

CDR3: CASSQGGAGVMNNEQFF. The DNA for the CDR3 is TGTGCCAGCAGCCAAGGAGGAGCGGGAGTCATGAACAATGAGCAGTTCTTC. V usage is TRBV4-2 and J usage is TRBJ2-1, with 8 bases that match TRBD2. Germline-derived CDR1 and CDR2 are LGHNA and YNFKEQ. The CDR3 has 17 amino acids. The trim removed 1 base at V and 5 bases at J, leaving 10 bases unmatched.